This TCR beta chain was captured in a study of regulatory T cells in long-lasting Graves disease (dated by TCRdb to the early 2020s). About the full investigation: To count as having persistent Graves' disease, a patient had to have received antithyroid drug treatment for over 5 years with TSH receptor autoantibodies remaining persistently positive. Peripheral blood TCR sequencing and RNA sequencing compared persistent Graves' disease patients with newly diagnosed Graves' disease patients. The study was conducted in China and was registered as a clinical trial. TCR sequencing covered some 13 persistent and some 20 newly diagnosed Graves' disease patients, around 33 samples in total. On average, persistent Graves' disease patients in the clinical cohort had been on antithyroid drugs for approximately ten years. Overall results and qualifications from the work: Compared with newly diagnosed patients, persistent Graves' disease patients had lower TCR Shannon entropy and fewer highly expanded clones, which suggests clonal expansion. Because the primary lesion, thyroid tissue, could not be accessed, the study looked at peripheral blood alone. Patients with persistent disease shared more public clonotypes (over 2,500) than newly diagnosed patients did (roughly 970). Preferential use of TRBV28, TRBJ1-2 and TRBJ2-5 was observed in persistent disease, whereas TRBV20-1 and TRBJ2-1 were favored in newly diagnosed disease. Sequencing and analysis were limited to the TCR beta chain. The small sample size was acknowledged by the authors as a limitation that may reduce accuracy.

The protocol used for the library was multiplex PCR. Sequencer: Illumina HiSeq 4000. CDR3 regions were amplified by Arm-PCR with iRepertoire HTBI primers to construct TCR beta libraries. Before sequencing, the PCR products underwent gel purification. As for how the authors treated the data: Gene usage analysis of CDR3 amino acid clonotypes relied on the 60 or so TRBV and 13 to 15 TRBJ segments identified across samples. Filtered high-quality paired reads were merged into contigs using COPE and FqMerger. BLAST was used to align contigs to IMGT TRBV, TRBD and TRBJ reference genes, with CDR3 defined following IMGT. Any clonotype with a frequency above 0.1% was classified as a highly expanded clone. Shannon entropy served as the measure of repertoire diversity, while the Gini coefficient captured V-J evenness. A clonotype found in more than one individual was treated as public. The raw public data were reprocessed by TCRdb itself: fastp quality trimming at Q25, MiXCR clonotype calling, in-frame beta chains only. All rows with the same CDR3 protein become a single entry with the most common DNA and genes. The V and J calls, along with clone size, are taken from TCRdb and not from the paper's own processing. Here the sample has roughly 400,000 distinct CDR3 sequences; about 20% occur a single time. Roughly 20% of the sample rests with the top ten.

The label giving this sample's time point can be read as: persistent/refractory GD, antithyroid drugs over 5 years with positive TRAb. RNA was extracted from PBMCs in TRIzol for both TCR sequencing and RNA sequencing. The diagnosis of Graves' disease followed American Thyroid Association guidelines. The patients came from an endocrinology department in Xi'an, China. Each patient gave approximately 10 milliliters of peripheral blood, collected in an EDTA anticoagulant tube. Ficoll Paque Plus density gradient separation was used to isolate PBMCs, and no further T cell sorting was performed. An Agilent 2100 Bioanalyzer and agarose gel were used to assess RNA quality, and a NanoDrop 2000 was used to measure RNA concentration. About this clonotype: Its antigen has not been determined. No per-base quality is available; no much larger clone lies one base away.

Relative to germline, V is 6 bases shorter and J is 7 bases shorter, with 10 bases between their ends. The CDR3 runs 13 residues from the cysteine to the phenylalanine. Kept here is only the CDR3 DNA, which spans 39 bases and is read in frame from base 1. The TCR comes from a female donor with Graves disease. The V and J genes are TRBV12-3 or TRBV12-4 and TRBJ1-6; too little of a D gene remains to name it. The specimen comprised peripheral blood mononuclear cells (PBMCs), sampled when the disease was refractory, from a patient treated with antithyroid drugs. The DNA sequence follows: TGTGCCAGCAGCCCCACTCGGAATTCACCCCTCCACTTT. This translates into CASSPTRNSPLHF.